This T cell receptor beta chain was captured by sequencing in a study of T cell responses to AZD1222 COVID-19 vaccine. As to this clone: Antigen: not known.

J gave up 7 bases and V 4 bases, and 12 bases lay outside the gene matches. CDR1 and CDR2 from the germline V gene are SGHDN and FVKESK. This CDR3 has 18 residues. Study-wide results and limits: Baseline testing showed seropositivity in only a handful of AZD1222 recipients. Donors were mostly white British, more females; clonal diversity possibly underestimated. When two AZD1222 doses had been given, Spike-specific TCR breadth and depth rose.

Clones were read by immunoSEQ multiplex PCR, and TCRdb kept only the in-frame ones, dropping some. The table shows approximately 140,000 clones, with 80% to 95% occurring only once. This TCR derives from an adult who received the AZD1222 COVID-19 vaccine. The chain links TRBV14 to TRBJ2-2; 13 nucleotides agree with TRBD2. Sequencing was performed on peripheral blood, taken 28 days after the second AZD1222 dose. The CDR3 region is CASSPSGLAGEKDGELFF. CDR3 in DNA: TGTGCCAGCAGCCCATCCGGACTAGCGGGAGAGAAGGACGGGGAGCTGTTTTTT.